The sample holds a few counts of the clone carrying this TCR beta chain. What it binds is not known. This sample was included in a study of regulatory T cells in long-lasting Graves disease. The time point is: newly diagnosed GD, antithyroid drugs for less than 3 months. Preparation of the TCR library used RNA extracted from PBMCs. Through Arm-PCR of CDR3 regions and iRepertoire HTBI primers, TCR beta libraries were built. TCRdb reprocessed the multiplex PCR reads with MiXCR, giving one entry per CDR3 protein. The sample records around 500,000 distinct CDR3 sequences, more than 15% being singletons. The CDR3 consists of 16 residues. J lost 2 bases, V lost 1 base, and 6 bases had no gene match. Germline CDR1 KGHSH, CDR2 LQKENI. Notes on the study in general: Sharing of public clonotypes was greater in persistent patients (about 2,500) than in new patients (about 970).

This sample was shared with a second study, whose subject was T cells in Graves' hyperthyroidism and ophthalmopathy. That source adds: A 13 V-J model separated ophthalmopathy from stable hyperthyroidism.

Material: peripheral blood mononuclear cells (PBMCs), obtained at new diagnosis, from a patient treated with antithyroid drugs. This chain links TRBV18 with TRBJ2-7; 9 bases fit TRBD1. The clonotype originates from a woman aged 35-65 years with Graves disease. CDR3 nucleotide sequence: TGTGCCAGCTCACCACGATTTGGGACAGGGACCTACGAGCAGTACTTC. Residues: CASSPRFGTGTYEQYF.